The present T cell receptor (beta chain) was sequenced within a study of cytomegalovirus exposure and HLA in healthy donors (dated by TCRdb to about 2017). In terms of the full investigation: The 500 to 700 repertoires of the first cohort and the roughly 120 validation repertoires were produced on the same platform, according to a later analysis. The study was designed to test whether signatures of past pathogen exposure could be identified by cataloging public T cell receptors. Besides the first cohort of approximately 710 subjects, a separate validation cohort made up of over 95 different subjects was used. To predict cytomegalovirus infection status, the study brought together high-throughput TCR immunosequencing, statistical association of individual TCRs with disease status, and machine learning.

Libraries were made using the immunoSEQ multiplex PCR assay. From the authors' description of their analysis: A statistical classification framework was built for diagnosing cytomegalovirus status from the catalog of TCR beta chain sequences. TCRdb holds this immuneACCESS table with in-frame rearrangements only. Some clones are missing; in checked studies, unresolved V genes explain under half, and the rest has no known cause. The DNA gave D and trimming, while V, J and clone size come from that table. This sample gives about 310,000 clones in total; 70% to 90% of them show up just once. Over 0.9% of the sample lies in the top ten. Regarding this clone: Its antigen is unknown. No much larger clonotype is one base removed from it; base qualities were not supplied.

Here is what the overall study found, with its caveats: Most TCR sequences were observed very rarely across donors, whereas some public TCRs were present in many individuals. The authors suggested that the approach could potentially be extended to other disease states and immunological phenotypes. Three of the identified cytomegalovirus-associated TCR beta chains were confirmed in vitro to be specific for cytomegalovirus antigens. The study gave a list of around 170 TCR beta chains associated with cytomegalovirus. Subsequent analysis determined that TCRs grouped into clusters in the first cohort also showed a tendency toward co-occurrence across the roughly 110 validation repertoires, and about 94% of cluster scores exceeded 0. A later analysis had no HLA typing for the validation cohort, so co-occurrence there was scored across all 120 or so repertoires. The classifier was reported to diagnose cytomegalovirus status with high specificity and sensitivity in both the original cohort and the validation cohort.

Donors formed part of the validation cohort, which comprised 120 subjects and was distinct from the first cohort of 670 or so subjects. The sample consisted of PBMCs. This clonotype originated in a man between 25 and 39 years old in good health and CMV-seronegative.

The sequenced DNA is TGCAGCGCTGCTGAGCTCAGGGGGAGCGAGCAGTACTTC. This encodes CSAAELRGSEQYF. The chain joins TRBV29-1 to TRBJ2-7; TRBD1 lines up with 7 middle nucleotides. CDR1 and CDR2, looked up from the germline V gene, are SQVTM and ANQGSEA. V has 7 bases trimmed and J has 6 bases trimmed; junction bases matching no gene number 12. The cysteine opens and the phenylalanine closes a CDR3 of 13 amino acids. Here the CDR3 DNA is all that survives: 39 bases in frame from base 1.